One sample yielded the 3 T cell receptor beta chains listed below, sequenced in a study of beta chain features in type 1 diabetes. Regarding the study as a whole: Shorter TCRB CDR3s, moderately but significantly so, marked every one of the four CD4+ subsets in Type 1 diabetes patients.

The entirety of the isolated RNA underwent reverse transcription, so expressed TCRB transcripts were sequenced. Measured with immunoSEQ multiplex PCR; TCRdb has only the in-frame clones, and not every one. Seen here are some 700,000 clones, about an eighth observed once, and the top ten hold 0.02% to 0.025%. The antigens of these receptors remain unknown. The specimen was naive CD4+ T cells from blood. These receptor sequences come from a man between 18 and 35 years old with type 1 diabetes.

The chain joins TRBV2 to TRBJ1-2; D unclear. Trimming took off 1 base at V and 7 bases at J, with 10 bases between the two ends. CDR1 SNHLY and CDR2 FYNNEI come from the germline V gene. This CDR3 contains 13 residues. CDR3 nucleotide sequence: TGTGCCAGCAGTGAAGGCGGGGTTTCTGGCTACACCTTC. It specifies CASSEGGVSGYTF.

Only a few counts were recorded for this clone. The V and J genes are TRBV30 and TRBJ1-5; 8 bases are shared with TRBD1. V dropped 2 bases and J dropped 6; count of bases not matched to a gene: 3. From germline, CDR1 is GTSNPN and CDR2 SVGIG (reference sequence). This CDR3 spans 13 amino acids. DNA for the CDR3: TGTGCCTGGAGTAGCACAGGGGGTCAGCCCCAGCATTTT. Its protein product is CAWSSTGGQPQHF. The full variable domain, rest sourced from reference TRBV30 and TRBJ1-5, is SQTIHQWPATLVQPVGSPLSLECTVEGTSNPNLYWYRQAAGRGLQLLFYSVGIGQISSEVPQNLSASRPQDRQFILSSKKLLLSDSGFYLCAWSSTGGQPQHFGDGTRLSIL.

There are a few counts of this clone. The genes are TRBV4-1 and TRBJ1-2; a possible D gene is TRBD1 (5 bases). The CDR3 is 16 residues long. Germline values: CDR1 MGHRA, CDR2 YSYEKL. V dropped 0 bases and J dropped 4 bases, with 15 bases sitting between them. Here the CDR3 reads CASSQDVLVGAYGYTF. DNA of the CDR3: TGCGCCAGCAGCCAAGATGTCTTGGTAGGGGCCTATGGCTACACCTTC.